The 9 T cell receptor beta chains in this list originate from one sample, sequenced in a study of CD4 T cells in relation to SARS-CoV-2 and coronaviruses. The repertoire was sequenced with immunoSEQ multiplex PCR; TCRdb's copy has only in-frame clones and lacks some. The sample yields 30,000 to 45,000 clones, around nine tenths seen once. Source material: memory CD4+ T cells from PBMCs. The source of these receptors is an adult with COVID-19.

CDR3 sequence reads: CASSTEGRYSNQPQHF. The CDR3 DNA follows: TGTGCCAGTAGTACCGAGGGACGGTATAGCAATCAGCCCCAGCATTTT. The chain employs TRBV19 and TRBJ1-5; D may be TRBD1 (5 bases). The CDR3 loop spans 16 amino acids. Germline loops: CDR1 LNHDA, CDR2 SQIVND (reference sequence). Trimming stripped 4 bases from V and 0 bases from J, with 13 bases between. The full variable domain, completed using reference TRBV19 and TRBJ1-5, is DGGITQSPKYLFRKEGQNVTLSCEQNLNHDAMYWYRQDPGQGLRLIYYSQIVNDFQKGDIAEGYSVSREKKESFPLTVTSAQKNPTAFYLCASSTEGRYSNQPQHFGDGTRLSIL.

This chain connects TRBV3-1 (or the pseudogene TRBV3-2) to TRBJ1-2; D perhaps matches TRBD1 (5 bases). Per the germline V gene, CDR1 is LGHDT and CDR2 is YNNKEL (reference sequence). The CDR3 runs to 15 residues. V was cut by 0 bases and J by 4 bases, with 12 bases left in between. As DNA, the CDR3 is TGTGCCAGCAGCCAAGAGACAGCCTATTTCTATGGCTACACCTTC. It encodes CASSQETAYFYGYTF.

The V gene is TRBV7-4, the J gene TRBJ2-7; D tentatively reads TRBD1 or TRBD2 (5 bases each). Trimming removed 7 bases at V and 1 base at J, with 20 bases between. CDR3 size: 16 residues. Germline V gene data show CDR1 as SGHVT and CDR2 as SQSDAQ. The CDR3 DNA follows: TGTGCCAGCAACTTCTTTCGGGACCCCCCATCCTACGAGCAGTACTTC. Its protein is CASNFFRDPPSYEQYF. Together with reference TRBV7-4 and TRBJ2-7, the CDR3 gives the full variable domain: GAGVSQSPRYKVAKRGRDVALRCDSISGHVTLYWYRQTLGQGSEVLTYSQSDAQRDKSGRPSGRFSAERPERSVSTLKIQRTEQGDSAVYLCASNFFRDPPSYEQYFGPGTRLTVT.

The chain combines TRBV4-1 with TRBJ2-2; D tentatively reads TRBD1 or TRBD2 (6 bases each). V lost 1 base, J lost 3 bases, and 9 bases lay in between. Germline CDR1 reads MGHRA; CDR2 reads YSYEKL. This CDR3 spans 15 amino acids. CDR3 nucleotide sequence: TGCGCCAGCAGCCAAGTGGGGGGCGACACCGGGGAGCTGTTTTTT. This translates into CASSQVGGDTGELFF.

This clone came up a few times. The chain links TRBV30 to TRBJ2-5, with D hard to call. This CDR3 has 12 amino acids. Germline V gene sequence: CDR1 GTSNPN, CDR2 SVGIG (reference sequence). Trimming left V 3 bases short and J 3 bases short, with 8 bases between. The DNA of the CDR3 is TGTGCCTGGAGATCGAGCGAAGAGACCCAGTACTTC. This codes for CAWRSSEETQYF.

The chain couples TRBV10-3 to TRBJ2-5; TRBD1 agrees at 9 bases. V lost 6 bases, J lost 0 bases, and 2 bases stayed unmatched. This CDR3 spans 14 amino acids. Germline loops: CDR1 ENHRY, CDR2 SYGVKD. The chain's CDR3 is CAIRGDRDQETQYF. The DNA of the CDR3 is TGTGCCATCAGGGGGGACAGGGACCAAGAGACCCAGTACTTC.

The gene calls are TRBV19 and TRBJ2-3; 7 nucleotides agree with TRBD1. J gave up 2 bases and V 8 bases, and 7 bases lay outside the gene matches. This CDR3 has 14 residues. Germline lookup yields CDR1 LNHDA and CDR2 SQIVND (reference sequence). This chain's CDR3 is CASAYRGITDTQYF. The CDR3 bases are TGTGCCAGTGCGTACAGGGGAATCACAGATACGCAGTATTTT.

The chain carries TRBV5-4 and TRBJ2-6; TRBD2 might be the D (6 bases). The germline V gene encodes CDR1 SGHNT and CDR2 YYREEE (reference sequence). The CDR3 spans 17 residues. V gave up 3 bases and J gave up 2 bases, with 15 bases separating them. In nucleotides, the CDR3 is TGTGCCAGCAGCTCGACTAGTACCTCCGCTGGGGCCAACGTCCTGACTTTC. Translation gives CASSSTSTSAGANVLTF.

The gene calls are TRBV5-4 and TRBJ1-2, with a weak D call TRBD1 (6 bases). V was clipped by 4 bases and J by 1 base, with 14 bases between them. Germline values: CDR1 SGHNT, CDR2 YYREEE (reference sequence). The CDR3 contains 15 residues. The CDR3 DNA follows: TGTGCCAGCAGCGGGGTTGGACAGTTTAACTATGGCTACACCTTC. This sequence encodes CASSGVGQFNYGYTF.